This T cell receptor (beta chain) was found in a study of Ad26.COV2.S vaccination and SARS-CoV-2 variants. Turning to the study itself: Recipients of Ad26.COV2.S got it intramuscularly, once or twice 56 days apart. Whole-study findings and limits: Those who received vaccine or placebo ended up with similar non-spike TCR breadth. Total T cell responses may have been underestimated by the TCR breadth and depth analyses.

Sequencing used immunoSEQ multiplex PCR; TCRdb keeps in-frame clones, though not all of them. The sample contains hundreds of thousands of clones, roughly 90% of which appear only once. This clone has only a few counts. The antigen is unknown. The germline gives CDR1 SNHLY, CDR2 FYNNEI. Trimming took off 7 bases at V and 1 base at J, with 10 bases between the two ends. This CDR3 is built from 13 residues. As to treatment: roughly 19 received Ad26.COV2.S at low or high dose, single or two shots; five or six received placebo; per-sample allocation not given. Material that was analyzed had been drawn on day 63 after the first vaccine or placebo injection. Recruitment in Boston yielded a donor of adult age, 18-55 years.

This receptor was taken from a person aged 18-65 years who received the Ad26.COV2.S COVID-19 vaccine or a placebo. The sample was peripheral blood, taken in a trial of Ad26.COV2.S vaccine versus placebo. The rearrangement joins TRBV2 to TRBJ1-1; no firm D call. The CDR3 is CASTPGQNTEAFF. CDR3 coding DNA: TGTGCCAGCACACCAGGCCAGAACACTGAAGCTTTCTTT.